The 13 T cell receptor beta chains below come from one sample, sequenced in a study of OX40 agonist ivuxolimab in advanced cancers. Sequenced by immunoSEQ multiplex PCR; TCRdb stores in-frame clones only, minus some. The repertoire holds some 67,000 clones, over 75% seen once, with under 7% in the top ten. The source was CD4+ or CD8+ T cells sorted from blood, collected in a trial of the OX40 agonist ivuxolimab. These receptors were obtained from an adult with an advanced solid tumor such as melanoma, head and neck, liver or kidney cancer.

The rearrangement uses TRBV7-2 and TRBJ2-5; possibly TRBD1 or TRBD2 for D (5 bases each). Germline V gene data show CDR1 as SGHTA and CDR2 as FQGNSA. The germline V and J ends were trimmed by 2 bases and 5 bases, with 15 bases remaining between them. This CDR3 contains 15 residues. The CDR3: CASSLWTGAGETQYF. The CDR3 DNA follows: TGTGCCAGCAGCTTATGGACCGGGGCCGGGGAGACCCAGTACTTC.

This clone was seen only once. The chain joins TRBV29-1 to TRBJ2-3; a possible D gene is TRBD1 (6 bases). Germline loops: CDR1 SQVTM, CDR2 ANQGSEA. This CDR3 has 14 amino acids. V was shortened by 5 bases and J by 2 bases, with 14 bases between the two germline ends. CDR3 residues: CSVLGQKYTDTQYF. The CDR3 DNA sequence: TGCAGCGTTCTAGGACAGAAGTACACAGATACGCAGTATTTT.

The chain couples TRBV10-3 to TRBJ2-7; D is perhaps TRBD1 (6 bases). The germline gives CDR1 ENHRY, CDR2 SYGVKD. Trimming cost V 2 bases and J 5 bases, with 16 bases left between them. CDR3 size: 15 residues. The CDR3 here is CAISEPGTTGHEQYF. The CDR3 region has the DNA TGTGCCATCAGTGAGCCAGGGACAACCGGCCACGAGCAGTACTTC.

The chain has TRBV2 and TRBJ2-7; D could derive from TRBD1 or TRBD2 (5 bases each). V was clipped by 8 bases and J by 3 bases, with 14 bases between them. Germline loops: CDR1 SNHLY, CDR2 FYNNEI. CDR3 length: 13 amino acids. The CDR3 DNA follows: TGTGCCAGCGAGGTGGGACGGAACTACGAGCAGTACTTC. This sequence encodes CASEVGRNYEQYF.

The rearrangement links TRBV7-6 to TRBJ1-2; 7 bases fit TRBD1. Germline loops: CDR1 SGHVS, CDR2 FNYEAQ. There are 12 residues in the CDR3. V trimming: 8 bases; J trimming: 3 bases; junction bases outside the gene matches: 3. The DNA of the CDR3 is TGTGCCAGCGGAACAGGGGACTATGGCTACACCTTC. Translation gives CASGTGDYGYTF.

The rearrangement uses TRBV7-2 and TRBJ1-6; D perhaps matches TRBD1 (5 bases). V lost 4 bases and J 10 bases, leaving 11 bases between the germline ends. The CDR3 has 13 residues. Looked up from germline, CDR1 is SGHTA and CDR2 is FQGNSA. The CDR3 region has the DNA TGTGCCAGCAGCTCCCAGGGTGTATCACCCCTCCACTTT. Its translation is CASSSQGVSPLHF.

The chain carries TRBV19 and TRBJ2-5; D may be TRBD1 (5 bases). Germline CDR1 is LNHDA and CDR2 is SQIVND (reference sequence). The CDR3 contains 8 residues. Trimming cost V 11 bases and J 7 bases, with 5 bases left between them. CDR3 loop: CAQGTQYF. CDR3 sequence (DNA): TGTGCCCAGGGGACCCAGTACTTC.

V is TRBV2 and J is TRBJ2-5; possibly TRBD1 or TRBD2 for D (6 bases each). CDR1 SNHLY and CDR2 FYNNEI come from the germline V gene. This CDR3 is 13 amino acids long. V lost 6 bases and J lost 5, with 13 bases in between. The CDR3 region is CASRGASVETQYF. In DNA, the CDR3 is TGTGCCAGCAGGGGGGCTAGCGTGGAGACCCAGTACTTC.

This CDR3 reads CATSQGATWYEQYV. As DNA, the CDR3 is TGTGCCACCTCACAGGGGGCGACTTGGTACGAGCAGTACGTC. The rearrangement uses TRBV6-1 and TRBJ2-7; 9 bases line up with TRBD1. The J segment lost 4 bases and the V segment lost 10 bases, leaving 11 bases of the junction unmatched. CDR1 and CDR2 from the germline V gene are MNHNS and SASEGT. CDR3 length equals 14 residues.

This clone appeared once. V usage is TRBV6-5 and J usage is TRBJ2-7; D unclear. Germline loops: CDR1 MNHEY, CDR2 SVGAGI. The CDR3 length is 13 residues. Trimming shortened V by 2 bases and J by 4 bases, and 9 bases separated the two germline ends. CDR3 residues: CASSYNRVYEQYF. Here the CDR3 DNA reads TGTGCCAGCAGTTACAACAGAGTTTACGAGCAGTACTTC.

This chain uses TRBV6-5 with TRBJ2-7; D perhaps matches TRBD2 (6 bases). Deletions cut 4 bases from V and 1 base from J, with 11 bases between. The CDR3 covers 14 residues. Germline V lookup: CDR1 MNHEY, CDR2 SVGAGI. Here the CDR3 DNA reads TGTGCCAGCAGTTCCGGGAGAGGGTCCTACGAGCAGTACTTC. Amino acids: CASSSGRGSYEQYF.

This clone has just a few counts. The chain is built from TRBV11-3 and TRBJ2-2; D possibly corresponds to TRBD1 (6 bases). V was cut by 6 bases and J by 8 bases, with 10 bases left in between. In germline, CDR1 is SGHNT, CDR2 YENEEA. This CDR3 is 12 amino acids long. DNA for the CDR3: TGTGCCAGCAGGTACAGGGAGGGGGAGCTGTTTTTT. Amino acid sequence: CASRYREGELFF.

V and J are TRBV4-2 and TRBJ2-1; TRBD2 matches at 10 bases. CDR3 length: 16 residues. Losses at the gene ends were 0 bases for V and 6 bases for J; bases not matched to a gene: 5. CDR1 and CDR2 (germline): LGHNA, YNFKEQ. In DNA form, the CDR3 reads TGTGCCAGCAGCCAAGAAGCGGGAGGGAGATTCAATGAGCAGTTCTTC. Amino acids: CASSQEAGGRFNEQFF.